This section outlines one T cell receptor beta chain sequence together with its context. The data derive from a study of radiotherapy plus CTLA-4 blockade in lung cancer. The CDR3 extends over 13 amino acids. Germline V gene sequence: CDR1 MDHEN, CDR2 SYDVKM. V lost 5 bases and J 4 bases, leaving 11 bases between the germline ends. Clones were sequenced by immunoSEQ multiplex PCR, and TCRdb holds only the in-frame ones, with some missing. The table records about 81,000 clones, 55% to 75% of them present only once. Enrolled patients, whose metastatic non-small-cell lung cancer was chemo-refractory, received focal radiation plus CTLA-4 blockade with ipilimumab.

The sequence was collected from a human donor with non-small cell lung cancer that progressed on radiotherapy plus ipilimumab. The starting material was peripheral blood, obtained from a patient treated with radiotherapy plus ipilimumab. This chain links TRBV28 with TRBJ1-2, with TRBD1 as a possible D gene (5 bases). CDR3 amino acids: CASSLGTGYGYTF. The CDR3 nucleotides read TGTGCCAGCAGTCTAGGGACCGGCTATGGCTACACCTTC.